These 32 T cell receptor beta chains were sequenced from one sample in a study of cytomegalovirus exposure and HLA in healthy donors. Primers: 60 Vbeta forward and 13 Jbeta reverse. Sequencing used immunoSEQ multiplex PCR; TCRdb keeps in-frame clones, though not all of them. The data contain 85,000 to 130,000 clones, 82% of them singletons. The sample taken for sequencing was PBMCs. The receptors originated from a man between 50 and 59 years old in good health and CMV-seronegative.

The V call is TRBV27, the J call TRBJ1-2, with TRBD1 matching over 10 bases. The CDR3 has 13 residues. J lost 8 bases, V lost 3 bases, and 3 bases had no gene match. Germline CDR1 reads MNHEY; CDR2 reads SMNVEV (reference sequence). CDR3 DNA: TGTGCCAGCAGTTTGACAGGGGGCTACGGCTACACCTTC. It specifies CASSLTGGYGYTF.

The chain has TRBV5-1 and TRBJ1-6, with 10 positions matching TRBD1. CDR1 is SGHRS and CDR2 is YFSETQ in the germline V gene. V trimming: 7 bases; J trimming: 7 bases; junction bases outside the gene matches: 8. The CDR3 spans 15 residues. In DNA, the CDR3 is TGCGCCAGCTCCAGGGACAGGGGAGCGAATTCACCCCTCCACTTT. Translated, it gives CASSRDRGANSPLHF.

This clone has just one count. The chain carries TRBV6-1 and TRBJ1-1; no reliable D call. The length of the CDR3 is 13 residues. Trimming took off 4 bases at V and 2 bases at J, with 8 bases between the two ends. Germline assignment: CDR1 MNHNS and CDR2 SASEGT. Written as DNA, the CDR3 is TGTGCCAGCAGTGCCGAGAGAAACACTGAAGCTTTCTTT. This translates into CASSAERNTEAFF.

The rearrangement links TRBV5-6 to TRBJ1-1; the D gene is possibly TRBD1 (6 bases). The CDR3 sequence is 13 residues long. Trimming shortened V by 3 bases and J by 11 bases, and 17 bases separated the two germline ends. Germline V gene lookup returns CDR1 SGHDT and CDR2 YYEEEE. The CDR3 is CASSYQQGGMAFF. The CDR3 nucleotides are TGTGCCAGCAGCTACCAACAGGGAGGGATGGCTTTCTTT.

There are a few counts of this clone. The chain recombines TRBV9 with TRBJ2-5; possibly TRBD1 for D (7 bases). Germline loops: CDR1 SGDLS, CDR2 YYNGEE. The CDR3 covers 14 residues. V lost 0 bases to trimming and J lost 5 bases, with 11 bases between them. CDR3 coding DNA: TGTGCCAGCAGCGTAGAGGCAGGGGGGGAGACCCAGTACTTC. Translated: CASSVEAGGETQYF.

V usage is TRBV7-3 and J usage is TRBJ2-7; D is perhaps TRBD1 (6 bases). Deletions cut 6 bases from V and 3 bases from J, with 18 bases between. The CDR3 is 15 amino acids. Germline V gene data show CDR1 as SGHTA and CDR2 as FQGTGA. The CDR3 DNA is TGTGCCAGCAGTGTGGTCCAGGGCAGGGGCTACGAGCAGTACTTC. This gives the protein CASSVVQGRGYEQYF.

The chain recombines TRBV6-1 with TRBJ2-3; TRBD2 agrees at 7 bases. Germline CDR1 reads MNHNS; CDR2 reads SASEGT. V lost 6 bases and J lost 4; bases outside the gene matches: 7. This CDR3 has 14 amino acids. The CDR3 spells CASSGGSLADTQYF. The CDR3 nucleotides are TGTGCCAGCAGCGGGGGGTCCCTAGCAGATACGCAGTATTTT.

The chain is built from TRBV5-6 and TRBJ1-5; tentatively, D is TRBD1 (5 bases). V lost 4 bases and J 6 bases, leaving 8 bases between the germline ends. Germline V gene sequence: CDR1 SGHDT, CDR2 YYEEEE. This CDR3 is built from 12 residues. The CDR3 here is CASSTGGQPQHF. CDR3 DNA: TGTGCCAGCAGCACCGGGGGTCAGCCCCAGCATTTT.

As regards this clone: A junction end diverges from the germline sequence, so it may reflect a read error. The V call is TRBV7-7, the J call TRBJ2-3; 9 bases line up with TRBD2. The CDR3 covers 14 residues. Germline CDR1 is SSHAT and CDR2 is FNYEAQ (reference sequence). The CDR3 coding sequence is TGTGCTAGCAGCTTGGGCGGGGGGGCAGATACGCAGTATTTT. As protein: CASSLGGGADTQYF.

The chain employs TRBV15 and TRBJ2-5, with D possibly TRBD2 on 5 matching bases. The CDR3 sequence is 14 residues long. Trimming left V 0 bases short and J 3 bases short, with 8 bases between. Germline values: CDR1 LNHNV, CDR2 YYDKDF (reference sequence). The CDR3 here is CATSRDGSKETQYF. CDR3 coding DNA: TGTGCCACCAGCAGAGATGGGAGCAAAGAGACCCAGTACTTC.

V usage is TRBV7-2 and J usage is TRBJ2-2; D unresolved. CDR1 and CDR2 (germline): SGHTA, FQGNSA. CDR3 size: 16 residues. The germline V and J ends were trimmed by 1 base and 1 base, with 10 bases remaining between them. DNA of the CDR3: TGTGCCAGCAGCTTAGAACAGCCACTGAACACCGGGGAGCTGTTTTTT. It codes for CASSLEQPLNTGELFF.

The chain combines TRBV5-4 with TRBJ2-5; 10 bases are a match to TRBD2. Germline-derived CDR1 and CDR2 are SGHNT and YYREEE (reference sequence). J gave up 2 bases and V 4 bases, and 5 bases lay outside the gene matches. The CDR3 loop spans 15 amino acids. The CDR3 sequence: CASSVGLAVQETQYF. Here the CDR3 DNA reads TGTGCCAGCAGCGTTGGACTAGCGGTACAAGAGACCCAGTACTTC.

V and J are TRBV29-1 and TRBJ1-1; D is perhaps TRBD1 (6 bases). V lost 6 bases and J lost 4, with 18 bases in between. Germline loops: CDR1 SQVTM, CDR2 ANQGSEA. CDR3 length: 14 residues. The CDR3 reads CSVLRLRGSTEAFF. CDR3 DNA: TGCAGCGTCCTCAGGCTGAGGGGGAGCACTGAAGCTTTCTTT.

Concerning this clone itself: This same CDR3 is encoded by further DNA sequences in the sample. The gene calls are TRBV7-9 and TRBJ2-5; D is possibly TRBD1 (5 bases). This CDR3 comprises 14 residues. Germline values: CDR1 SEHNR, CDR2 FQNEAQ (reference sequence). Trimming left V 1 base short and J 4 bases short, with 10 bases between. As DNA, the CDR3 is TGTGCCAGCAGCTTAGAGCAGGGCCGAGAGACCCAGTACTTC. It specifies CASSLEQGRETQYF.

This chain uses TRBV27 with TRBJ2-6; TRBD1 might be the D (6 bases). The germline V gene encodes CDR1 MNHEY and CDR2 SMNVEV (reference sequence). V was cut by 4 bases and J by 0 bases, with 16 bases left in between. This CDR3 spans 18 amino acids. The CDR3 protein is CASSSQGGTHSGANVLTF. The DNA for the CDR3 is TGTGCCAGCAGTTCACAGGGTGGGACCCACTCTGGGGCCAACGTCCTGACTTTC.

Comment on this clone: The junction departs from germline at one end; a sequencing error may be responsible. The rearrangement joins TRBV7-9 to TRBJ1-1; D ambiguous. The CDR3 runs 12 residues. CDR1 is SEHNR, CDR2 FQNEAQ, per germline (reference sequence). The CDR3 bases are TGTTCCAGCAGCTTACGGTCGTCTGAAGCTTTCTTT. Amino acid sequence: CSSSLRSSEAFF.

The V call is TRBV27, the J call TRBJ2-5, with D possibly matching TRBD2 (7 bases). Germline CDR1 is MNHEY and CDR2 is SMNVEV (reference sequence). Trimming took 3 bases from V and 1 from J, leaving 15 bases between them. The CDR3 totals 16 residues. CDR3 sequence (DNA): TGTGCCAGCAGTTTCCTGGGGGCGGGGGCCCAAGAGACCCAGTACTTC. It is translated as CASSFLGAGAQETQYF.

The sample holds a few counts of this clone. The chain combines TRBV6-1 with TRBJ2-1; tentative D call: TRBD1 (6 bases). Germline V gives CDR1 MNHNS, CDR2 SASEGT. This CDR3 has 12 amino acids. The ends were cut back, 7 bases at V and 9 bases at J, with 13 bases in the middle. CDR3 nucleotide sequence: TGTGCCAGCACCCTGGACAGATTTGAGCAGTTCTTC. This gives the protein CASTLDRFEQFF.

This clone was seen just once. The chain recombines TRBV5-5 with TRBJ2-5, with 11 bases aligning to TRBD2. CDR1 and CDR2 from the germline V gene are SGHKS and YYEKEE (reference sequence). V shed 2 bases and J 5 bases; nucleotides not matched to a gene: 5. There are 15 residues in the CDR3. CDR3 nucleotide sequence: TGTGCCAGCAGCTTATTAGCGGGGGGGCGGGAGACCCAGTACTTC. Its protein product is CASSLLAGGRETQYF. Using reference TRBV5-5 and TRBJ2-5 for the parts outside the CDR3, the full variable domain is DAGVTQSPTHLIKTRGQQVTLRCSPISGHKSVSWYQQVLGQGPQFIFQYYEKEERGRGNFPDRFSARQFPNYSSELNVNALLLGDSALYLCASSLLAGGRETQYFGPGTRLLVL.

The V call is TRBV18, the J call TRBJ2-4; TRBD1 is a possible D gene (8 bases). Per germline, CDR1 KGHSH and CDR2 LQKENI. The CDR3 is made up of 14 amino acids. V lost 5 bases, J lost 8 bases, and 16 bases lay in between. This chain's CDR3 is CASSSTGGGDIQYF. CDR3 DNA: TGTGCCAGCTCATCTACAGGGGGAGGGGACATTCAGTACTTC.

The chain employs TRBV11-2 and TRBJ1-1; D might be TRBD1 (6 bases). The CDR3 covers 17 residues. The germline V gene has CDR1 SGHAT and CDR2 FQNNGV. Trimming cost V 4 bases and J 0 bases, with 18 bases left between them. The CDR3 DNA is TGTGCCAGCAGCTCGGGGGGGGGCGCGGGGTTGAACACTGAAGCTTTCTTT. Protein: CASSSGGGAGLNTEAFF.

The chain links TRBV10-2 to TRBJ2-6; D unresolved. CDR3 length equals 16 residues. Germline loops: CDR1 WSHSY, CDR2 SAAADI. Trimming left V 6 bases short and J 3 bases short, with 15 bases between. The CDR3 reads CASSRGFKIGANVLTF. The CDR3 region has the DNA TGCGCCAGCAGCCGAGGCTTTAAGATTGGGGCCAACGTCCTGACTTTC.

The CDR3 DNA reads TGTGCCAGCAGTTTGGGCGGGACAGGGAACATTCAGTACTTC. Amino acid sequence: CASSLGGTGNIQYF. The chain couples TRBV27 to TRBJ2-4; 9 nucleotides line up with TRBD1. The CDR3 loop spans 14 amino acids. The V gene's germline CDR1 is MNHEY and CDR2 SMNVEV (reference sequence). V shed 3 bases and J 7 bases; nucleotides not matched to a gene: 4.

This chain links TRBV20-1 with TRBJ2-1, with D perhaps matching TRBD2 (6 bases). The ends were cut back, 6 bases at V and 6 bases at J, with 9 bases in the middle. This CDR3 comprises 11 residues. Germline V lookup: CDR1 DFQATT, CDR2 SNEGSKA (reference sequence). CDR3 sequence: CSASGPNEQFF. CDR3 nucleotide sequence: TGCAGTGCGAGCGGGCCCAATGAGCAGTTCTTC.

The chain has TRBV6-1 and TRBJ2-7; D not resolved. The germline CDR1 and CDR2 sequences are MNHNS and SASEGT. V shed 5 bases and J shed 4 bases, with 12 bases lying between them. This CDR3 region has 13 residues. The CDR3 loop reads CASSYVPLYEQYF. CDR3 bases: TGTGCCAGCAGTTATGTTCCCCTTTACGAGCAGTACTTC.

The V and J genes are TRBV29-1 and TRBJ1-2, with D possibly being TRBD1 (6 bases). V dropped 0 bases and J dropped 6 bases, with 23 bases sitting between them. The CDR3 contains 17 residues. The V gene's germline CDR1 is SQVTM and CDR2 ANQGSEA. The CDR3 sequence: CSVEDRQGQAWSNGYTF. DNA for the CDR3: TGCAGCGTTGAAGATCGGCAGGGACAAGCTTGGTCAAATGGCTACACCTTC.

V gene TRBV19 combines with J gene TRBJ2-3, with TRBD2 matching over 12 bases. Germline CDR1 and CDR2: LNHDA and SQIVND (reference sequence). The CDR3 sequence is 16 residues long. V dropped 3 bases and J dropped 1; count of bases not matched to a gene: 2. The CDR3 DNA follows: TGTGCCAGTAGTATGAGACTAGCGGGGGGCACAGATACGCAGTATTTT. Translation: CASSMRLAGGTDTQYF.

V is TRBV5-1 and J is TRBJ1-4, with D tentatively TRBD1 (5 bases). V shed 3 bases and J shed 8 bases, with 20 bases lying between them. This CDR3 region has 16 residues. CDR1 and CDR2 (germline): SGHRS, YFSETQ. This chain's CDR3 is CASSSGGGDLREKLFF. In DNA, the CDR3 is TGCGCCAGCAGCTCCGGGGGAGGGGATCTGAGAGAAAAACTGTTTTTT.

The CDR3 is CASSFSGTEETQYF. As DNA, the CDR3 is TGTGCCAGCTCATTCTCCGGGACAGAAGAGACCCAGTACTTC. The chain joins TRBV18 to TRBJ2-5; TRBD1 agrees at 7 bases. Trimming removed 5 bases from V and 3 bases from J; junction bases left unmatched: 6. The germline gives CDR1 KGHSH, CDR2 LQKENI. This CDR3 is built from 14 residues.

This chain's CDR3 is CASSRDREYGYTF. CDR3 sequence (DNA): TGCGCCAGCAGCCGAGACAGGGAATATGGCTACACCTTC. The chain employs TRBV4-3 and TRBJ1-2; 7 nucleotides line up with TRBD1. The CDR3 runs 13 residues. Germline V gene data show CDR1 as LGHNA and CDR2 as YSLEER. The junction had 4 bases not matched to a gene; V was cut back by 4 bases and J by 5 bases.

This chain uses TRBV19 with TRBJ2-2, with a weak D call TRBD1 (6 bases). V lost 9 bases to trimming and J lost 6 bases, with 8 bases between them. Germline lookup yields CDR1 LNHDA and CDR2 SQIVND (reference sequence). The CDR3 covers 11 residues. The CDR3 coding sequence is TGTGCCAGCAGGGGCCCCGGGGAGCTGTTTTTT. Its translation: CASRGPGELFF.

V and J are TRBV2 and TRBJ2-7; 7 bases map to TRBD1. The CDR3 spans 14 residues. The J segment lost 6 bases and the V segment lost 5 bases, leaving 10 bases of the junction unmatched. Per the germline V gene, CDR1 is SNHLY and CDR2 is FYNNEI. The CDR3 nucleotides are TGTGCCAGCAGTCCCGGGACAGCCAGATCCGAGCAGTACGTC. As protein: CASSPGTARSEQYV.